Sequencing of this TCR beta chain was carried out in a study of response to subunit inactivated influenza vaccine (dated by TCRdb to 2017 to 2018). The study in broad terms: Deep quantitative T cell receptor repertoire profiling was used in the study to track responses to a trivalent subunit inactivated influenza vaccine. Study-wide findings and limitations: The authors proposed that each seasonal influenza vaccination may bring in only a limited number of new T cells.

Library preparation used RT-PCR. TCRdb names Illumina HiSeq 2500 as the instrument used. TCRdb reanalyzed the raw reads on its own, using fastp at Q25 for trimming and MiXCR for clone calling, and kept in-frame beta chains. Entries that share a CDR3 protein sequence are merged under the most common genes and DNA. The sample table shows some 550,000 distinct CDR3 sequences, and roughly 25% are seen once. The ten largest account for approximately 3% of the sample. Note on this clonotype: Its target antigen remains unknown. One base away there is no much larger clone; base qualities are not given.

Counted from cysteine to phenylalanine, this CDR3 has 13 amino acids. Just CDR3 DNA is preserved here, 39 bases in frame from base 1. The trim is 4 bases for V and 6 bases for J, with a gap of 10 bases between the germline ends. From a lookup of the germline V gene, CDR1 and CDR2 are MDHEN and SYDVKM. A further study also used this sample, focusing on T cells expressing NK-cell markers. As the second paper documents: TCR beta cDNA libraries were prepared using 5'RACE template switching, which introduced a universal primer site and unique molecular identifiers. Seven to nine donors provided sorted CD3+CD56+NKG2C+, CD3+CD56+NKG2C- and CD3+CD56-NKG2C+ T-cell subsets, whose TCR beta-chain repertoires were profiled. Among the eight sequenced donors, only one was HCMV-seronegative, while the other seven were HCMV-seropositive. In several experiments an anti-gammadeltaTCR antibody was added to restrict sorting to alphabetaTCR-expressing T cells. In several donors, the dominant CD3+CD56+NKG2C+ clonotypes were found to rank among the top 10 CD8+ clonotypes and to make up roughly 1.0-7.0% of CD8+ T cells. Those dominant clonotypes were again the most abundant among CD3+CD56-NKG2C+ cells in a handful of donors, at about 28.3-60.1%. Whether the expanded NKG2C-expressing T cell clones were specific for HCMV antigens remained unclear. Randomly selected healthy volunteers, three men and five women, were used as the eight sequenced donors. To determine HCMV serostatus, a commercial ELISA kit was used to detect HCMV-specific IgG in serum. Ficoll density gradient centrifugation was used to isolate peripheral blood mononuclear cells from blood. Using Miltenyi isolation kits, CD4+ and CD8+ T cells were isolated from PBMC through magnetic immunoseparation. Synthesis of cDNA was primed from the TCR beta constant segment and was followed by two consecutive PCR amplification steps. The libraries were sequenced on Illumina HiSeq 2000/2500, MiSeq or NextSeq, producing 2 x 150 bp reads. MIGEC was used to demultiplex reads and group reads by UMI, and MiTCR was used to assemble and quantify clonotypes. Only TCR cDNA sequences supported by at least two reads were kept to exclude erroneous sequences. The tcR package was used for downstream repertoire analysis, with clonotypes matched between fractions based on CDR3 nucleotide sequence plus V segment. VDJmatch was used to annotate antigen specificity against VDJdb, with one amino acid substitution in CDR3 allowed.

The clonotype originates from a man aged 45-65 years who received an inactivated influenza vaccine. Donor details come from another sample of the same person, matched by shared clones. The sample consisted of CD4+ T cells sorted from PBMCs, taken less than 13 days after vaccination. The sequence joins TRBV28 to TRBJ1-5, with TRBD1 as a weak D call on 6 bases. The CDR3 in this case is CASSWGRAQPQHF. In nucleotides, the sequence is TGTGCCAGCAGTTGGGGGCGGGCTCAGCCCCAGCATTTT.